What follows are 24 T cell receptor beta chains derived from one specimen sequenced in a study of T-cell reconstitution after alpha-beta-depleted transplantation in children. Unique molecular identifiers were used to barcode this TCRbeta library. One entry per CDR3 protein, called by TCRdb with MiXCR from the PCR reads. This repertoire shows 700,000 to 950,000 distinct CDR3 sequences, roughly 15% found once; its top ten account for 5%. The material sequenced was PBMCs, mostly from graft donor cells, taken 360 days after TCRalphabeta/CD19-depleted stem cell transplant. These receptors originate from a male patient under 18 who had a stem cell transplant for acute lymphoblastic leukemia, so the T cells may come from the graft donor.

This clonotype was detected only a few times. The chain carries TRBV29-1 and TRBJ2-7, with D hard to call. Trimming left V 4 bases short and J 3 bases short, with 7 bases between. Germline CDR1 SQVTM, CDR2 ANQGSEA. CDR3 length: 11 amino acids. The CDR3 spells CSVGPLYEQYF. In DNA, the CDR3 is TGCAGCGTTGGCCCTCTCTACGAGCAGTACTTC.

CDR3 sequence (DNA): TGTGCTAGTGGTAAGGACAGGGGCAACGGCTACACCTTC. This encodes CASGKDRGNGYTF. The chain couples TRBV12-5 to TRBJ1-2; TRBD1 matches at 9 bases. After removal of 5 bases from V and 8 bases from J, the junction contained 6 bases not matched to a gene. This CDR3 has 13 residues. The V gene's germline CDR1 is LGHNT and CDR2 FRNRAP.

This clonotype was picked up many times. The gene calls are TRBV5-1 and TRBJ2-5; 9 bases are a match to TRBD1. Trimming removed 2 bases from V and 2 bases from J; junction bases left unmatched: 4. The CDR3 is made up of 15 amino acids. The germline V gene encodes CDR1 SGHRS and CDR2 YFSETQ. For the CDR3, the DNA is TGCGCCAGCAGCTTCGGGACAGGGCATCAAGAGACCCAGTACTTC. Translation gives CASSFGTGHQETQYF.

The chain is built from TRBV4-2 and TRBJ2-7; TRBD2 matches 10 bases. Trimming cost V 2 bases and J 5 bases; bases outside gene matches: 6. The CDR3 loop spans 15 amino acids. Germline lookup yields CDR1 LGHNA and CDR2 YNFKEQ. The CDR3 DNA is TGTGCCAGCAGCCAATTGGAGCGGGAGGGCCACGAGCAGTACTTC. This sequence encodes CASSQLEREGHEQYF.

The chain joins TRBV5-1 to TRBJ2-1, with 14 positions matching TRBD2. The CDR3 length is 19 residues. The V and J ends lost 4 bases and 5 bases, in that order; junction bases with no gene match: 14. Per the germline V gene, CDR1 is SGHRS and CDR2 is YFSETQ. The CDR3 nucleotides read TGCGCCAGCAGCCTAAAGACTAGCGGGAGGGCCCTCCCTCACAATGAGCAGTTCTTC. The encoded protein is CASSLKTSGRALPHNEQFF.

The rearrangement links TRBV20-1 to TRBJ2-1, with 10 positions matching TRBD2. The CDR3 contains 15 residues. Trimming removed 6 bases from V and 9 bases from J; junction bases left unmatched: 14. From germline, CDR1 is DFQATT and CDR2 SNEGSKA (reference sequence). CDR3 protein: CSAIRDHSGRGEQFF. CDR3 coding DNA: TGCAGTGCAATCAGAGACCACAGCGGGAGGGGTGAGCAGTTCTTC.

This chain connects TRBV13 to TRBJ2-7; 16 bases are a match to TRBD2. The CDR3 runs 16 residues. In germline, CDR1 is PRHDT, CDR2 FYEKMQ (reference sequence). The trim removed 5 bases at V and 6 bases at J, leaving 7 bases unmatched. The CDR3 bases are TGTGCCAGCAGCCTGGGACTAGCGGGAGGGCCCCGCGAGCAGTACTTC. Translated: CASSLGLAGGPREQYF.

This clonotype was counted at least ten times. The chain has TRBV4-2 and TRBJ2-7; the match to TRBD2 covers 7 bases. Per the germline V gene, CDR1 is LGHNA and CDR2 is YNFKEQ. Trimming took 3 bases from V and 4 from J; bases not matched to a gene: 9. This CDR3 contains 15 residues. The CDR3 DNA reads TGTGCCAGCAGCCATTTATGGCAGGGAGGGTACGAGCAGTACTTC. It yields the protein CASSHLWQGGYEQYF.

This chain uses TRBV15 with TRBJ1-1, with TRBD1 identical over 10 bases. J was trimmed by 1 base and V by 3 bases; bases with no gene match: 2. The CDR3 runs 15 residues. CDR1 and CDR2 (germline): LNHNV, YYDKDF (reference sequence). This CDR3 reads CATSSRTGGNTEAFF. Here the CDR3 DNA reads TGTGCCACCAGCAGCCGGACAGGGGGGAACACTGAAGCTTTCTTT.

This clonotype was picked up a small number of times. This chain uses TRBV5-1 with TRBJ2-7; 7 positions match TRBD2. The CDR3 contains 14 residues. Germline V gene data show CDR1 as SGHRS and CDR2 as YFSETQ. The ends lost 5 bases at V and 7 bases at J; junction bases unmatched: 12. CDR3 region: CASSPRERTGEQYF. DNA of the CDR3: TGCGCCAGCAGTCCGCGGGAGCGGACGGGGGAGCAGTACTTC.

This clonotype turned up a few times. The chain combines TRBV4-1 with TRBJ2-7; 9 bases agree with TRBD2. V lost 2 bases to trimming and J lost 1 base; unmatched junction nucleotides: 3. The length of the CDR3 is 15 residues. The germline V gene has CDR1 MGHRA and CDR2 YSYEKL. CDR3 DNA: TGCGCCAGCAGCCAAATAGCGGGAGAATCCTACGAGCAGTACTTC. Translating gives CASSQIAGESYEQYF.

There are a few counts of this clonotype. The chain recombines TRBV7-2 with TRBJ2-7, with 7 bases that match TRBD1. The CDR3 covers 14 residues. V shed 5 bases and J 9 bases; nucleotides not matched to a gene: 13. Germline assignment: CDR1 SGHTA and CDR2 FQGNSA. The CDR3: CASSPDRDPSGQYF. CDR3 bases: TGTGCCAGCAGCCCCGACAGGGACCCCTCGGGGCAGTACTTC. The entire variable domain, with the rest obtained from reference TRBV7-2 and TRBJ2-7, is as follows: GAGVSQSPSNKVTEKGKDVELRCDPISGHTALYWYRQSLGQGLEFLIYFQGNSAPDKSGLPSDRFSAERTGGSVSTLTIQRTQQEDSAVYLCASSPDRDPSGQYFGPGTRLTVT.

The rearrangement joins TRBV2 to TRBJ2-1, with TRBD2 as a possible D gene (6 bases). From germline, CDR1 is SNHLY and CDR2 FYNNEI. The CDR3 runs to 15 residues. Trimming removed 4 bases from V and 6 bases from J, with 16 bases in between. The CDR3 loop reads CASSVGRDLGNEQFF. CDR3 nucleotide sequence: TGTGCCAGCAGTGTGGGTCGGGACTTGGGCAATGAGCAGTTCTTC.

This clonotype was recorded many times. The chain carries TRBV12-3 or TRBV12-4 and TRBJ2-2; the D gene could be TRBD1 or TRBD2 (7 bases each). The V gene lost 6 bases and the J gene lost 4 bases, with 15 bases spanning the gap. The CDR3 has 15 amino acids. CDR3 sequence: CASRVQGRGTGELFF. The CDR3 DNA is TGTGCCAGCAGAGTACAGGGGAGGGGCACCGGGGAGCTGTTTTTT.

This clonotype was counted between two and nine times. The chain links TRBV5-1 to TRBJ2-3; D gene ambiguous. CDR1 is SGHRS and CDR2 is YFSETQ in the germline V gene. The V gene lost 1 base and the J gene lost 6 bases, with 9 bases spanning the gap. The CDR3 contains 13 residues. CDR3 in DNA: TGCGCCAGCAGCTTGTTCCCGGCGGATACGCAGTATTTT. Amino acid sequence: CASSLFPADTQYF.

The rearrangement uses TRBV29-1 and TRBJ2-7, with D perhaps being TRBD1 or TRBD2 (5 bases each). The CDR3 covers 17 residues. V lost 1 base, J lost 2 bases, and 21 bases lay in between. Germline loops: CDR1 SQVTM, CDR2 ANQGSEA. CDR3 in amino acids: CSVEVPQDSGTPYEQYF. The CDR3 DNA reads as TGCAGCGTTGAAGTCCCTCAGGACTCAGGGACCCCCTACGAGCAGTACTTC.

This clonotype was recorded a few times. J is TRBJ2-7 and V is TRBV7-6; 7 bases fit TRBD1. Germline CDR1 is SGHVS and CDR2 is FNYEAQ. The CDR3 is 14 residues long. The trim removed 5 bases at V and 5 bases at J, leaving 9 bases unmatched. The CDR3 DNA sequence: TGTGCCAGCAGCCACAGGGGTGTTCGCGACGAGCAGTACTTC. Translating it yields CASSHRGVRDEQYF.

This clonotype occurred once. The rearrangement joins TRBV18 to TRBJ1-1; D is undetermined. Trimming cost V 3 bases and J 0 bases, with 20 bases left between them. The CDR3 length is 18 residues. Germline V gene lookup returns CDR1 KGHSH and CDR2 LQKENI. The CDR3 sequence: CASSPLRTDGYLNTEAFF. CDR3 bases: TGTGCCAGCTCACCCCTTAGGACGGACGGATACCTGAACACTGAAGCTTTCTTT.

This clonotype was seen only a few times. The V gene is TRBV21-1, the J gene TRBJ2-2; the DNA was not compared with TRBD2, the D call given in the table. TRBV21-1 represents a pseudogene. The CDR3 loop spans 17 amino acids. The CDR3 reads CASSAEPGLANTGELFF. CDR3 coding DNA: TGTGCCAGCAGCGCAGAGCCGGGACTAGCGAACACCGGGGAGCTGTTTTTT.

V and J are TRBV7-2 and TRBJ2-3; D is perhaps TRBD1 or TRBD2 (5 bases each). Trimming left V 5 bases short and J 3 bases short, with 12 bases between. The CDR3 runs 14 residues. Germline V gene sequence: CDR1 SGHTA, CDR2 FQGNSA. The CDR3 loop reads CASSAYGATDTQYF. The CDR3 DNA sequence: TGTGCCAGCAGCGCTTACGGGGCGACAGATACGCAGTATTTT. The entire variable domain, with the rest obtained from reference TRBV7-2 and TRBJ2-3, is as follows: GAGVSQSPSNKVTEKGKDVELRCDPISGHTALYWYRQSLGQGLEFLIYFQGNSAPDKSGLPSDRFSAERTGGSVSTLTIQRTQQEDSAVYLCASSAYGATDTQYFGPGTRLTVL.

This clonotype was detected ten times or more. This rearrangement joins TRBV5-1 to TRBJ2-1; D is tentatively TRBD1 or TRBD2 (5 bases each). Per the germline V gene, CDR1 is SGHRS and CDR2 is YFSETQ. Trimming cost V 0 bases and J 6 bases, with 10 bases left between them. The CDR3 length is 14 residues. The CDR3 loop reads CASSLGGSLNEQFF. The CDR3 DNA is TGCGCCAGCAGCTTGGGGGGGTCCCTCAATGAGCAGTTCTTC.

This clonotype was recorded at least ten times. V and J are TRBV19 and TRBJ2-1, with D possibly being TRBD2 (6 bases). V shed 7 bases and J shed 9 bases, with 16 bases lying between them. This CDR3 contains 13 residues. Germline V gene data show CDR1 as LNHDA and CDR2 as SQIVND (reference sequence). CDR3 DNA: TGTGCCAGTATTCCGGACTATTCGGGTGAGCAGTTCTTC. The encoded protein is CASIPDYSGEQFF.

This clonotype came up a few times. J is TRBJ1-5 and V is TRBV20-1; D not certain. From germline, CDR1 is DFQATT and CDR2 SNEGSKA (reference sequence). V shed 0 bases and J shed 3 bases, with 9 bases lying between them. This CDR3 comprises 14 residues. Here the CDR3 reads CSARDGENNQPQHF. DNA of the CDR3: TGCAGTGCTAGAGATGGGGAGAACAATCAGCCCCAGCATTTT.

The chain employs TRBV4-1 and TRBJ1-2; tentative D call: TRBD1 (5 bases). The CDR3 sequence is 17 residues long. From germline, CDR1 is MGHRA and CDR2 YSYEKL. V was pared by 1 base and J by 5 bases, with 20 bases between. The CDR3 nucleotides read TGCGCCAGCAGCCAAGTGGGGGAGTCGCCTTTGGATTATGGCTACACCTTC. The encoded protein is CASSQVGESPLDYGYTF.